This entry features one T cell receptor beta chain sequence. The antigen remains undetermined. PCR involved 60 Vbeta and 13 Jbeta primers. Method: immunoSEQ multiplex PCR; TCRdb's copy keeps in-frame clones and lacks some. The sample lists 150,000 to 200,000 clones; approximately 83% were seen once. This sample is drawn from a study of cytomegalovirus exposure and HLA in healthy donors. Findings and limits, study-wide: Overall, around 150 TCR beta chains were annotated as cytomegalovirus-associated. Some highly shared sequence variants likely arose as a pipeline artifact.

With V trimmed by 6 bases and J by 6 bases, 9 bases remained unmatched. Germline V lookup: CDR1 MNHEY, CDR2 SVGAGI. The CDR3 covers 14 residues. The gene calls are TRBV6-5 and TRBJ2-5, with 8 bases lining up with TRBD1. This TCR derives from a boy aged 2-9 years in good health and CMV-seronegative. The sequenced sample consisted of PBMCs. CDR3 amino acids: CASRTRQGTKTQYF. DNA of the CDR3: TGTGCCAGCAGAACTAGACAGGGGACAAAGACCCAGTACTTC.